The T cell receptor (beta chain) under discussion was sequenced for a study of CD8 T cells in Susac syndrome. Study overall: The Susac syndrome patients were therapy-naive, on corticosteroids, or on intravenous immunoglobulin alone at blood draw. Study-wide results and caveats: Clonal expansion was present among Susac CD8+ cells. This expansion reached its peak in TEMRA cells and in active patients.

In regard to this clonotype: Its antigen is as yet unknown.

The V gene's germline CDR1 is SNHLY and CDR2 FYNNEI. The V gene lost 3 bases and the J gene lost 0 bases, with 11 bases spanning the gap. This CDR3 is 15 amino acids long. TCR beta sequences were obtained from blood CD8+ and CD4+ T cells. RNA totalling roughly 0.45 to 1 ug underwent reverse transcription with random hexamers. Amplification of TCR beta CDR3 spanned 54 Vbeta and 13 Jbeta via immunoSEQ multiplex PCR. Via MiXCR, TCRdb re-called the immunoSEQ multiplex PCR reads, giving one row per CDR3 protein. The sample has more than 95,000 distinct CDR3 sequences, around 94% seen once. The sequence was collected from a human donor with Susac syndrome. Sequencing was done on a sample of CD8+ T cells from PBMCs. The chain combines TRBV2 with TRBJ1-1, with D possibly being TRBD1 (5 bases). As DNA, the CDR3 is TGTGCCAGCAGTGATAGTAGGGGACTGAACACTGAAGCTTTCTTT. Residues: CASSDSRGLNTEAFF.